This TCR beta chain derives from a study of shared clonotypes between healthy human individuals (TCRdb year 2020). For the wider study: The cohort included three men and a couple of women between 18 and 49 years of age. For each donor, CD4 naive and CD4 memory were each given three plates, CD8 naive was given two plates, and CD8 memory was given one plate. To estimate repertoire size and how much clonotype sharing occurs between individuals, the study deeply sequenced the blood TCR repertoires of a handful of healthy adults. Libraries were prepared and TCR repertoires were sequenced by different laboratories using diverse techniques, in order to increase sequencing depth and limit assay-specific biases. Leukapheresis yielded between about 0.85 and 9.5 billion PBMCs per donor.

Using the deep immunoSEQ assay, multiplex PCR amplified TCR CDR3 regions from genomic DNA. Genomic DNA extracted from each cell subset was distributed evenly over all wells of several immunoSEQ 96-well plates, and each plate served as one replicate. Each replicate PCR for sorted subsets received about 220 ng genomic DNA, equal to roughly 30,000 T cell genomes. Purified libraries were measured with a Qubit 3.0 fluorometer, size-checked on a Bioanalyzer 2100, and measured again with the KAPA Library Quantification kit. Every immunoSEQ 96-well plate was sequenced on a separate single-read 150-cycle Illumina NextSeq 550 flow cell. In the original analysis: Because the immunoSEQ output held only junctional sequences and lacked quality scores, the filtering could not match the filtering applied to full-length reads. To assign V/J genes and CDR3, sequences were annotated using PyIR, a Python wrapper for IgBLAST v1.9, with IMGT germline references. Reads were removed for weak V/J assignments (E-value above 1e-6), missing CDR3, stop codons, out-of-frame junctions, or ambiguous translated residues. V3J clonotypes were defined as sequences sharing an identical inferred V gene, J gene, and CDR3 amino acid sequence. To compute the percentage overlap between repertoires, the number of shared unique clonotypes was divided by the size of the smaller repertoire. Repertoire richness was assessed with RTK rarefaction, the Chao1 estimator, and Recon v2.1 estimates of unobserved clonotypes. OLGA was used to compute generation probabilities for all TCRbeta clonotypes that the gDNA method yielded from a handful of donors. What TCRdb holds here is the immuneACCESS table cut down to in-frame rearrangements. Part of the clones is not present; checked against another copy, under half of the missing clones reflect an unresolved V gene, and the others are unexplained. V and J calls and clone size are as listed in that table; D and trimming were resolved from the DNA. For this sample there are about 750,000 clones; almost 95% appear just once. The leading ten clones occupy around 24% of the sample.

With regard to this clone: Its recognized antigen is unknown. Base qualities are not at hand, and no much larger clone is one base apart.

For the CD8 naive samples, CD45RO-negative cells were positively selected for CCR7, yielding a CD45RA+CCR7+ population from which TemRA cells were excluded. Donors were healthy HIV-negative adults with no recently reported acute infections or vaccinations. All donors were Caucasian adults living in Nashville, Tennessee, USA. After blood collection by leukapheresis, PBMCs were isolated using Ficoll-Histopaque density gradient centrifugation and then cryopreserved in the vapor phase of liquid nitrogen. Analytical flow cytometry was used to check the purity and quantity of every magnetically sorted T cell population. Genomic DNA was isolated from every sorted fraction and measured by UV absorbance on a Nanodrop 2000c. The germline V gene provides CDR1 KGHSH and CDR2 LQKENI. The CDR3 holds 14 amino acids from the cysteine to the phenylalanine. Of all the DNA, just the CDR3 is kept, 42 bases in frame from base 1. A distance of 13 bases separates the germline ends of V and J, which lose 0 bases and 7 bases respectively.

Summary of the overall study and its limitations: Rarefaction of sorted-subset datasets indicated incomplete sequencing despite the large sequencing depth. Sampling was limited to blood, and TCR repertoires in tissue likely differ from TCR repertoires in blood. The small number of donors limited the genetic and exposure-history diversity represented. Naive subsets generally had larger estimated clonotype richness than memory subsets did. Across a handful of donors, approximately 4.9% of naive CD4, roughly 3.5% of naive CD8, approximately 2.5% of memory CD4, and approximately 0.4% of memory CD8 clonotypes were shared. Based on pairwise subsampling, the degree of clonotype sharing among donors was expected to be affected by sequencing depth. Compared with non-shared clonotypes, the clonotypes found in all four sorted-subset donors had higher generation probabilities.

This receptor was obtained from a man aged 25 to 40 in good health. In this chain, TRBV18 is recombined with TRBJ2-7; the D gene cannot be resolved reliably. The sample was naive CD8+ T cells sorted from blood. The sample's cell subset or site label, decoded: CD45RA+CCR7+. The CDR3 region: CASSPPSITREQYF. At the DNA level, the sequence is TGTGCCAGCTCACCACCTTCGATCACGAGGGAGCAGTACTTC.